These 11 T cell receptor beta chains originate from one sample sequenced in a study of control samples from healthy donors and cancer patients. Using immunoSEQ multiplex PCR, the repertoire was profiled, and TCRdb retains in-frame clones only, with some absent. The sample has about 22,000 clones, around 83% seen once. The sample comprised PBMCs. The receptor source for this set is a man aged 60 to 69 with head and neck cancer.

The chain couples TRBV5-1 to TRBJ1-5, with D maybe TRBD1 (5 bases). Germline CDR1 is SGHRS and CDR2 is YFSETQ. The CDR3 sequence is 14 residues long. Trimming removed 0 bases at V and 4 bases at J, with 8 bases between. CDR3 in amino acids: CASSLEGTNQPQHF. In DNA, the CDR3 is TGCGCCAGCAGCTTGGAGGGGACGAATCAGCCCCAGCATTTT.

The chain carries TRBV2 and TRBJ1-5; D is unresolved. Per germline, CDR1 SNHLY and CDR2 FYNNEI. The CDR3 extends over 14 amino acids. Trimming pared 3 bases from V and 0 bases from J, leaving 6 bases between. CDR3 protein: CASSDKYSNQPQHF. CDR3 nucleotides: TGTGCCAGCAGTGACAAGTATAGCAATCAGCCCCAGCATTTT. Looking up the rest from reference TRBV2 and TRBJ1-5 gives the full variable domain: EPEVTQTPSHQVTQMGQEVILRCVPISNHLYFYWYRQILGQKVEFLVSFYNNEISEKSEIFDDQFSVERPDGSNFTLKIRSTKLEDSAMYFCASSDKYSNQPQHFGDGTRLSIL.

The chain uses TRBV14 and TRBJ1-2, with 10 positions matching TRBD1. The V gene end was trimmed by 1 base and the J gene end by 4 bases; junction bases not matched to a gene: 9. The CDR3 is 17 amino acids. Per germline, CDR1 SGHDN and CDR2 FVKESK. For the CDR3, the DNA is TGTGCCAGCAGCCAAGCCGGAAGGGGACAGGGGTCCTATGGCTACACCTTC. It translates to CASSQAGRGQGSYGYTF. Combining the CDR3 with reference TRBV14 and TRBJ1-2 gives the whole variable domain EAGVTQFPSHSVIEKGQTVTLRCDPISGHDNLYWYRRVMGKEIKFLLHFVKESKQDESGMPNNRFLAERTGGTYSTLKVQPAELEDSGVYFCASSQAGRGQGSYGYTFGSGTRLTVV.

This chain uses TRBV4-3 with TRBJ1-1; TRBD1 matches 10 bases. The germline V gene has CDR1 LGHNA and CDR2 YSLEER. With 2 bases clipped from V and 7 bases from J, the junction kept 10 bases outside the gene matches. The CDR3 runs 16 residues. The CDR3 nucleotides read TGCGCCAGCAGCCAACTACCCGGGACAGGGGCGAGTGAAGCTTTCTTT. It specifies CASSQLPGTGASEAFF.

The chain uses TRBV27 and TRBJ2-7, with 10 bases matching TRBD1. The V segment lost 0 bases and the J segment 7 bases; nucleotides outside the gene matches: 6. This CDR3 has 15 residues. In germline, CDR1 is MNHEY, CDR2 SMNVEV (reference sequence). The chain's CDR3 is CASSLSGQGIVEQYF. Here the CDR3 DNA reads TGTGCCAGCAGTTTATCGGGACAGGGGATAGTGGAGCAGTACTTC.

V is TRBV28 and J is TRBJ2-1; D possibly matches TRBD1 or TRBD2 (5 bases each). In germline, CDR1 is MDHEN, CDR2 SYDVKM. The CDR3 has 17 residues. The germline V and J ends were trimmed by 5 bases and 0 bases, with 17 bases remaining between them. The CDR3 DNA reads TGTGCCAGCAGTCCACCCTTGGGGGAAAGCTCCTACAATGAGCAGTTCTTC. Its translation: CASSPPLGESSYNEQFF.

Relative to its sample, this clone is medium-sized (0.01 to 0.1%). The rearrangement uses TRBV3-1 (or the pseudogene TRBV3-2) and TRBJ1-1, with D unresolved. Germline V gives CDR1 LGHDT, CDR2 YNNKEL (reference sequence). The CDR3 sequence is 12 residues long. V dropped 1 base and J dropped 3 bases, with 3 bases sitting between them. This CDR3 is CASSQGHTEAFF. Written as DNA, the CDR3 is TGTGCCAGCAGCCAAGGGCACACTGAAGCTTTCTTT.

The chain recombines TRBV4-1 with TRBJ2-1; possible D gene TRBD1, 5 bases. The CDR3 loop spans 17 amino acids. The germline V gene has CDR1 MGHRA and CDR2 YSYEKL. Trimming took off 0 bases at V and 0 bases at J, with 12 bases between the two ends. The CDR3 loop is CASSQDLGASSYNEQFF. In DNA form, the CDR3 reads TGCGCCAGCAGCCAAGATCTTGGGGCGAGCTCCTACAATGAGCAGTTCTTC.

This chain links TRBV30 with TRBJ2-2; 12 positions agree with TRBD2. CDR1 and CDR2 (germline): GTSNPN, SVGIG (reference sequence). This CDR3 is built from 15 residues. V was pared by 4 bases and J by 3 bases, with 3 bases of the junction left unmatched. CDR3 region: CAWTSGGADTGELFF. The CDR3 bases are TGTGCCTGGACTAGCGGGGGGGCCGACACCGGGGAGCTGTTTTTT.

This clone was counted between two and nine times. The rearrangement uses TRBV19 and TRBJ1-5; no firm D call. Looked up from germline, CDR1 is LNHDA and CDR2 is SQIVND (reference sequence). The CDR3 contains 15 residues. Trimming cost V 2 bases and J 0 bases, with 8 bases left between them. This chain's CDR3 is CASSIQMYSNQPQHF. In DNA form, the CDR3 reads TGTGCCAGTAGTATACAGATGTATAGCAATCAGCCCCAGCATTTT.

J is TRBJ1-1 and V is TRBV24-1; D perhaps matches TRBD1 (5 bases). This CDR3 has 11 amino acids. Trimming took off 9 bases at V and 9 bases at J, with 13 bases between the two ends. The germline V gene encodes CDR1 KGHDR and CDR2 SFDVKD. The CDR3 protein is CATGTQTKAFF. Here the CDR3 DNA reads TGTGCCACCGGGACCCAGACCAAAGCTTTCTTT.